The TCR beta chain described here comes from a study of T cells in Graves' hyperthyroidism and ophthalmopathy. Study outcomes and limitations: Among thyroid clonotypes expanded above 0.001, most also appeared in blood.

These patients, aged 18 to 65, had recently diagnosed hyperthyroidism lasting under 2 months. Blood was drawn at first hyperthyroidism diagnosis, before any ophthalmopathy symptoms. This clonotype was counted between two and nine times. The target antigen is unknown. From RNA transcripts, TCR beta CDR3 regions were amplified. The HTBI primer set served for first-round RT-PCR of the TCR CDR3. In TCRdb, the multiplex PCR reads were re-called with MiXCR into one record per CDR3 protein. The sample lists about 380,000 distinct CDR3 sequences; less than 15% were seen once. The CDR3 sequence is 15 residues long. Looked up from germline, CDR1 is SGHKS and CDR2 is YYEKEE (reference sequence). Deletions cut 4 bases from V and 6 bases from J, with 20 bases between.

The V call is TRBV5-5, the J call TRBJ2-7; perhaps TRBD1 as D (6 bases). The sequence came from a man aged 25 to 40 with Graves' hyperthyroidism that later progressed to Graves' ophthalmopathy. The sample consisted of blood. The CDR3 coding sequence is TGTGCCAGCAGCACCGACAGGCTTCCCACTTCCGAGCAGTACTTC. This translates into CASSTDRLPTSEQYF.